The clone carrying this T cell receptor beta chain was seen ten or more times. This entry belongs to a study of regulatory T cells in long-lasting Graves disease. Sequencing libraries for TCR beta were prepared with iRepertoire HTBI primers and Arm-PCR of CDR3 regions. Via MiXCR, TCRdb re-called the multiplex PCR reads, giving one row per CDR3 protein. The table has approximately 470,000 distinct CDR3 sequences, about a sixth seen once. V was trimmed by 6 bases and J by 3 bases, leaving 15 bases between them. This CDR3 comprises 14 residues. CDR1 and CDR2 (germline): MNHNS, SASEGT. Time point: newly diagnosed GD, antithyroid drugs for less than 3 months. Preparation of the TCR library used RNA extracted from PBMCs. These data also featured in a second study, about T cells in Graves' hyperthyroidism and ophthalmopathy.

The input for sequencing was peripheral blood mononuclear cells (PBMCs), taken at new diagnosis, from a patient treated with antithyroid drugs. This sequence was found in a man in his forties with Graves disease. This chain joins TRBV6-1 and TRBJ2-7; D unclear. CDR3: CASRPPRHLYEQYF. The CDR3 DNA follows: TGTGCCAGCAGGCCTCCCCGACATCTCTACGAGCAGTACTTC.